One and the same sample provided the 20 T cell receptor beta chains below, sequenced in a study of beta chain features in type 1 diabetes. The study's findings and limits: When Type 1 diabetes patients were examined, their TCRB CDR3s proved moderately but significantly shorter in all four CD4+ subsets.

These receptors have no identified antigens. The authors reverse transcribed all of the isolated RNA, so sequencing captured expressed TCRB transcripts. Clones were read by immunoSEQ multiplex PCR, and TCRdb kept only the in-frame ones, dropping some. The table shows more than 250,000 clones, with roughly 22% occurring only once. The sequenced sample was naive CD4+ T cells from blood. The origin of the receptors is a woman between 35 and 50 years old with type 1 diabetes.

This clone was counted a single time. The V call is TRBV4-3, the J call TRBJ2-7; 10 bases line up with TRBD2. Germline CDR1 LGHNA, CDR2 YSLEER. The ends lost 4 bases at V and 3 bases at J; junction bases unmatched: 12. CDR3 length equals 17 residues. CDR3 sequence (DNA): TGCGCCAGCAGCCTAGGCCTAAAGACTAGCGGGTTCTACGAGCAGTACTTC. It codes for CASSLGLKTSGFYEQYF.

This clone was picked up a small number of times. The CDR3 DNA sequence: TGCGCCAGCACCACGGGACAGTTGAACACTGAAGCTTTCTTT. Its protein product is CASTTGQLNTEAFF. The chain recombines TRBV5-1 with TRBJ1-1; TRBD1 matches 7 bases. Germline CDR1 reads SGHRS; CDR2 reads YFSETQ. The V segment lost 6 bases and the J segment 0 bases; nucleotides outside the gene matches: 5. This CDR3 comprises 14 residues.

This chain joins TRBV7-3 and TRBJ2-3, with D perhaps matching TRBD1 (6 bases). The CDR3 is made up of 16 amino acids. CDR1 and CDR2 from the germline V gene are SGHTA and FQGTGA. With 1 base removed from V and 4 bases from J, the gap between germline ends came to 15 bases. In nucleotides, the CDR3 is TGTGCCAGCAGCTTAATCGGAGCAGGGGCTTCAGATACGCAGTATTTT. This translates into CASSLIGAGASDTQYF.

V and J are TRBV13 and TRBJ1-2, with 12 bases fitting TRBD1. Germline V gene sequence: CDR1 PRHDT, CDR2 FYEKMQ (reference sequence). There are 15 residues in the CDR3. The V gene end was trimmed by 5 bases and the J gene end by 7 bases; junction bases not matched to a gene: 8. The CDR3: CASSIPRGQGAGYTF. The CDR3 nucleotides are TGTGCCAGCAGCATACCCAGGGGACAGGGGGCTGGCTACACCTTC.

This clone has a handful of counts. The V call is TRBV18, the J call TRBJ1-1; tentative D call: TRBD1 (6 bases). This CDR3 comprises 15 residues. The germline gives CDR1 KGHSH, CDR2 LQKENI. The V and J ends lost 8 bases and 1 base respectively, with 17 bases between them. The CDR3 sequence: CASNNRLQGNTEAFF. The CDR3 DNA reads as TGTGCCAGCAACAACCGATTACAGGGGAACACTGAAGCTTTCTTT.

V and J are TRBV28 and TRBJ2-3, with 11 nucleotides matching TRBD2. J was trimmed by 0 bases and V by 4 bases; bases with no gene match: 6. The CDR3 covers 17 residues. Germline loops: CDR1 MDHEN, CDR2 SYDVKM. The CDR3, as DNA: TGTGCCAGCAGTTCACCGGGACTAGCGGCTAGCACAGATACGCAGTATTTT. Its protein product is CASSSPGLAASTDTQYF. The complete variable domain, with remaining parts taken from reference TRBV28 and TRBJ2-3, reads DVKVTQSSRYLVKRTGEKVFLECVQDMDHENMFWYRQDPGLGLRLIYFSYDVKMKEKGDIPEGYSVSREKKERFSLILESASTNQTSMYLCASSSPGLAASTDTQYFGPGTRLTVL.

V usage is TRBV9 and J usage is TRBJ1-1, with D possibly matching TRBD1 (6 bases). The V end lost 0 bases, the J end lost 1 base, and 10 bases lay between the germline ends. This CDR3 comprises 15 residues. The V gene's germline CDR1 is SGDLS and CDR2 YYNGEE. The CDR3 DNA reads TGTGCCAGCAGCGTAGCAGGGGACACGAACACTGAAGCTTTCTTT. Translation: CASSVAGDTNTEAFF.

This chain joins TRBV28 and TRBJ2-5; 10 nucleotides align to TRBD2. V dropped 5 bases and J dropped 5; count of bases not matched to a gene: 23. CDR3 length: 20 residues. Germline CDR1 is MDHEN and CDR2 is SYDVKM. The DNA for the CDR3 is TGTGCCAGCAGTCCCTCGAGAGGGCTAGCGGGAGACCAGTTCTCGGAGACCCAGTACTTC. Amino acid sequence: CASSPSRGLAGDQFSETQYF.

This clone was seen more than once but under ten times. Distinct nucleotide sequences in the sample also encode this CDR3. The CDR3 DNA sequence: TGTGCCAGCTCCCCTGGACTGAGCACAGATACGCAGTATTTT. Its translation: CASSPGLSTDTQYF. V usage is TRBV18 and J usage is TRBJ2-3, with D tentatively TRBD2 (5 bases). Between the trimmed V and J ends, which lost 6 bases and 0 bases, there was a span of 10 bases. Germline V CDR1 and CDR2: KGHSH, LQKENI. The CDR3 is made up of 14 amino acids.

The V call is TRBV5-1, the J call TRBJ1-4, with 9 bases lining up with TRBD1. The CDR3 totals 14 residues. The germline CDR1 and CDR2 sequences are SGHRS and YFSETQ. With V trimmed by 3 bases and J by 8 bases, 5 bases remained unmatched. In DNA, the CDR3 is TGCGCCAGCAGCTCTGGGACAGGGCGCGAAAAACTGTTTTTT. The encoded protein is CASSSGTGREKLFF. Full variable domain (outside the CDR3, taken from reference TRBV5-1 and TRBJ1-4): KAGVTQTPRYLIKTRGQQVTLSCSPISGHRSVSWYQQTPGQGLQFLFEYFSETQRNKGNFPGRFSGRQFSNSRSEMNVSTLELGDSALYLCASSSGTGREKLFFGSGTQLSVL.

This sequence joins TRBV7-3 and TRBJ2-5; 9 bases match TRBD1. Per the germline V gene, CDR1 is SGHTA and CDR2 is FQGTGA. The CDR3 is 14 amino acids. V trimming: 5 bases; J trimming: 4 bases; junction bases outside the gene matches: 5. CDR3 nucleotide sequence: TGTGCCAGCAGCATGGGACAGGGCGGAGAGACCCAGTACTTC. As protein: CASSMGQGGETQYF.

The chain combines TRBV29-1 with TRBJ2-1; 7 bases are a match to TRBD2. V gave up 4 bases and J gave up 5 bases; unmatched junction bases: 8. The length of the CDR3 is 14 residues. CDR1 is SQVTM, CDR2 ANQGSEA, per germline. The DNA for the CDR3 is TGCAGCGTTGGGTGGCGGGGGAGAAACAATGAGCAGTTCTTC. As protein: CSVGWRGRNNEQFF.

This chain links TRBV29-1 with TRBJ2-5; 7 bases agree with TRBD2. The V gene's germline CDR1 is SQVTM and CDR2 ANQGSEA. The CDR3 is made up of 14 amino acids. J gave up 4 bases and V 6 bases, and 11 bases lay outside the gene matches. The DNA for the CDR3 is TGCAGCGTCTCTGACGGCGCGGGGGTAGAGACCCAGTACTTC. This codes for CSVSDGAGVETQYF. The whole variable domain, filled in from reference TRBV29-1 and TRBJ2-5, reads SAVISQKPSRDICQRGTSLTIQCQVDSQVTMMFWYRQQPGQSLTLIATANQGSEATYESGFVIDKFPISRPNLTFSTLTVSNMSPEDSSIYLCSVSDGAGVETQYFGPGTRLLVL.

This clone was seen a few times. The chain couples TRBV5-4 to TRBJ1-1; D is possibly TRBD1 (5 bases). The CDR3 consists of 14 residues. V was shortened by 1 base and J by 0 bases, with 7 bases between the two germline ends. The germline gives CDR1 SGHNT, CDR2 YYREEE (reference sequence). The CDR3: CASSLKGMNTEAFF. In DNA, the CDR3 is TGTGCCAGCAGCTTGAAGGGGATGAACACTGAAGCTTTCTTT.

The genes are TRBV6-5 and TRBJ2-1; TRBD2 aligns across 7 bases. Looked up from germline, CDR1 is MNHEY and CDR2 is SVGAGI. This CDR3 spans 12 amino acids. Trimming cost V 11 bases and J 9 bases; bases outside gene matches: 10. The CDR3 loop reads CAAAGGGGEQFF. CDR3 DNA: TGTGCCGCTGCCGGTGGCGGGGGTGAGCAGTTCTTC.

This clone was observed a few times. This chain joins TRBV30 and TRBJ2-2; 8 nucleotides agree with TRBD2. Germline-derived CDR1 and CDR2 are GTSNPN and SVGIG (reference sequence). This CDR3 contains 17 residues. V was clipped by 1 base and J by 7 bases; unmatched bases: 14. The CDR3 DNA is TGTGCCTGGAGTGCCCGGGCGGGAGGATGGGCGGGCGGGGAGCTGTTTTTT. Translation gives CAWSARAGGWAGGELFF.

The chain links TRBV5-4 to TRBJ2-3, with TRBD2 matching over 14 bases. Trimming took 4 bases from V and 5 from J; bases not matched to a gene: 9. The CDR3 runs 17 residues. Germline lookup yields CDR1 SGHNT and CDR2 YYREEE (reference sequence). The CDR3 nucleotides read TGTGCCAGCAGCCCTCCCGGACTAGCGGGAGGCGGAGATACGCAGTATTTT. Translation gives CASSPPGLAGGGDTQYF.

V and J are TRBV9 and TRBJ1-1, with no clear D. The germline V gene encodes CDR1 SGDLS and CDR2 YYNGEE. V shed 1 base and J shed 1 base, with 11 bases lying between them. This CDR3 region has 15 residues. CDR3 DNA: TGTGCCAGCAGCGTACCGACGGGGTGGAACACTGAAGCTTTCTTT. This codes for CASSVPTGWNTEAFF.

This clone was seen more than once but under ten times. The J gene is TRBJ2-5, the V gene TRBV4-3; TRBD2 matches at 7 bases. Unmatched junction bases numbered 3, after V lost 0 bases and J lost 5 bases. CDR3 size: 14 residues. The germline CDR1 and CDR2 sequences are LGHNA and YSLEER. The CDR3 sequence is CASSQEGGVETQYF. DNA for the CDR3: TGCGCCAGCAGCCAAGAGGGAGGGGTCGAGACCCAGTACTTC.

The J gene is TRBJ2-2, the V gene TRBV5-6; 8 bases fit TRBD2. With 5 bases clipped from V and 5 bases from J, the junction kept 2 bases outside the gene matches. CDR3 length: 13 amino acids. The germline CDR1 and CDR2 sequences are SGHDT and YYEEEE. In DNA, the CDR3 is TGTGCCAGCAGTCCGGGGGGGACCGGGGAGCTGTTTTTT. Amino acid sequence: CASSPGGTGELFF.